Only a few counts were recorded for the clone carrying this T cell receptor (beta chain). In the authors' methods: Reference gene primer amplification gave estimated nucleated cell counts. The data were produced by immunoSEQ multiplex PCR, yet TCRdb's version contains in-frame clones alone and is incomplete. V and J calls and clone size are copied from that table; D and trimming were computed from the DNA. The table has some 200,000 clones, approximately 81% seen once. The data stem from a study of blood T cell repertoires in COVID-19. Turning to the study itself: COVID-19 samples, acute and convalescent, were from the United States, Italy and Spain. T cells, B-cell-depleted T cells, or PBMCs supplied cDNA or gDNA.

CDR3 length equals 16 residues. CDR1 and CDR2 (germline): SGHRS, YFSETQ. Trimming took off 1 base at V and 5 bases at J, with 17 bases between the two ends. The receptor was isolated from a woman between 55 and 75 years old who had recovered from COVID-19. The sample comprised peripheral blood. J is TRBJ2-3 and V is TRBV5-1, with TRBD1 as a possible D gene (6 bases). The CDR3 loop reads CASSLRNRVLKDTQYF. CDR3 in DNA: TGCGCCAGCAGCTTGAGGAACAGGGTCCTAAAAGATACGCAGTATTTT.